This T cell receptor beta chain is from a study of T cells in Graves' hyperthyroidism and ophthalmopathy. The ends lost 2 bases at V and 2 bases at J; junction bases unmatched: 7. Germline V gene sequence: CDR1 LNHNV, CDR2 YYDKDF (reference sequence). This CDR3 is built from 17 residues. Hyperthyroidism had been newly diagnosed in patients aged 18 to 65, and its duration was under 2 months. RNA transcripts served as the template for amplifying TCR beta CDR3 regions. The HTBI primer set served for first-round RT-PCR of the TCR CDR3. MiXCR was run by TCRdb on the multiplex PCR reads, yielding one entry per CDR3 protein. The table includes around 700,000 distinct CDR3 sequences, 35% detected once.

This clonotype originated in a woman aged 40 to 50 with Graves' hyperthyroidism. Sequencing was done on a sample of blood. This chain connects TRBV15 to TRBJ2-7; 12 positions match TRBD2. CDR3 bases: TGTGCCACCAGCAGACCGAACCGACTAGCGGGGGCCTACGAGCAGTACTTC. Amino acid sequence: CATSRPNRLAGAYEQYF.